This T cell receptor (beta chain) originates from a study of spatial heterogeneity in lung cancer. Study results and limitations: Relative to follow-up, resection was when ubiquitous expanded tumor TCRs appeared more in blood.

Each CDR3 protein gets one entry after TCRdb re-called the 5' RACE reads with MiXCR. Among about 48,000 distinct CDR3 sequences, roughly 5.7% were seen once, and the ten largest hold 11%. The time point was: sample taken at primary tumor resection. This clonotype was seen many times. The antigen is unknown. V was cut by 6 bases and J by 2 bases, with 16 bases left in between. Germline loops: CDR1 MNHNS, CDR2 SASEGT. The CDR3 extends over 16 amino acids. This material consisted of PBMCs, taken at surgery. This clonotype originated in a male donor with early-stage non-small cell lung cancer. The chain uses TRBV6-1 and TRBJ1-4, with D maybe TRBD1 (6 bases). The CDR3 spells CASRAGEGKTNEKLFF. CDR3 DNA: TGTGCCAGCAGGGCAGGGGAGGGTAAGACTAATGAAAAACTGTTTTTT.